These 29 T cell receptor beta chains share one sample of origin, sequenced in a study of cytomegalovirus exposure and HLA in healthy donors (dated by TCRdb to the late 2010s). To prepare the library, the immunoSEQ multiplex PCR assay was applied. The multiplex PCR relied on a mix of 60 forward primers for TCR Vbeta segments and 13 reverse primers for TCR Jbeta segments. In TCRdb, the immuneACCESS table is reduced to in-frame sequences with V and J assigned. These tables do not hold every clone; where another copy was compared, an unresolved V gene accounts for under half, and the others remain unexplained. The sample yields under 150,000 clones; 65% to 85% were counted once. The ten largest clones capture more than 0.9% of the sample. Sequences were obtained from PBMCs. These receptors all come from a boy between 10 and 17 years old in good health and CMV-seronegative.

This clone is a singleton in its sample. CDR3 sequence: CASSITGTSGRRAYNEQFF. The CDR3 DNA reads TGTGCCAGCAGCATCACCGGGACTAGCGGGAGGAGGGCCTACAATGAGCAGTTCTTC. The rearrangement links TRBV11-1 to TRBJ2-1, with 15 bases aligning to TRBD2. Trimming cost V 5 bases and J 2 bases; bases outside gene matches: 10. The CDR3 totals 19 residues. Germline loops: CDR1 SGHAT, CDR2 FQDESV (reference sequence).

The CDR3 protein is CASSMNTEAFF. The CDR3 nucleotides read TGTGCCAGTTCTATGAACACTGAAGCTTTCTTT. The chain recombines TRBV19 with TRBJ1-1; D gene uncertain. This CDR3 comprises 11 residues. The germline V gene encodes CDR1 LNHDA and CDR2 SQIVND (reference sequence). Between the trimmed V and J ends, which lost 8 bases and 0 bases, there was a span of 4 bases.

A few counts support this clone. The V and J genes are TRBV6-5 and TRBJ1-1; D is undetermined. This CDR3 contains 13 residues. The V and J ends lost 2 bases and 1 base respectively, with 5 bases between them. Germline CDR1 MNHEY, CDR2 SVGAGI. In DNA form, the CDR3 reads TGTGCCAGCAGTTACGAGCAGAACACTGAAGCTTTCTTT. It is translated as CASSYEQNTEAFF.

The gene calls are TRBV5-6 and TRBJ2-7, with 7 bases that match TRBD2. J gave up 7 bases and V 4 bases, and 14 bases lay outside the gene matches. The CDR3 sequence is 15 residues long. Germline CDR1 SGHDT, CDR2 YYEEEE. For the CDR3, the DNA is TGTGCCAGCAGCCCGCTACTAGCGATGAAGTTTGAGCAGTACTTC. Translation: CASSPLLAMKFEQYF.

This clone was observed a few times. CDR3 region: CASSYRTSGRHEQYF. CDR3 coding DNA: TGTGCCAGCAGCTACCGGACTAGCGGGAGGCACGAGCAGTACTTC. The gene calls are TRBV11-2 and TRBJ2-7, with 14 positions matching TRBD2. Trimming removed 4 bases from V and 5 bases from J; junction bases left unmatched: 4. This CDR3 spans 15 amino acids. Germline V lookup: CDR1 SGHAT, CDR2 FQNNGV.

V gene TRBV14 combines with J gene TRBJ1-1; maybe TRBD1 (5 bases). Trimming pared 5 bases from V and 7 bases from J, leaving 8 bases between. The CDR3 is 11 residues long. Germline V gives CDR1 SGHDN, CDR2 FVKESK. CDR3 sequence: CASSRQGEAFF. CDR3 DNA sequence: TGTGCCAGCAGCAGGCAGGGTGAAGCTTTCTTT.

The J gene is TRBJ2-7, the V gene TRBV29-1; 7 bases match TRBD1. V trimming: 6 bases; J trimming: 2 bases; junction bases outside the gene matches: 7. This CDR3 region has 13 residues. Germline CDR1 SQVTM, CDR2 ANQGSEA. CDR3 residues: CSVIPGQTYEQYF. CDR3 in DNA: TGCAGCGTGATCCCGGGACAGACCTACGAGCAGTACTTC.

Remarks on this clone: At the DNA level, this CDR3 is encoded by other sequences in the same sample as well. The V gene is TRBV7-9, the J gene TRBJ1-1, with 10 bases lining up with TRBD1. There are 13 residues in the CDR3. Germline CDR1 and CDR2: SEHNR and FQNEAQ (reference sequence). V gave up 5 bases and J gave up 5 bases; unmatched junction bases: 2. CDR3 sequence: CASSRDRGTEAFF. The CDR3, as DNA: TGTGCCAGCAGCCGGGACAGGGGAACTGAAGCTTTCTTT.

The genes are TRBV5-4 and TRBJ1-1; 7 nucleotides match TRBD1. Losses at the gene ends were 4 bases for V and 7 bases for J; bases not matched to a gene: 4. The CDR3 is 12 residues long. The germline gives CDR1 SGHNT, CDR2 YYREEE (reference sequence). The DNA for the CDR3 is TGTGCCAGCAGCCCGGGGACAGTTGAAGCTTTCTTT. It yields the protein CASSPGTVEAFF.

This sequence joins TRBV9 and TRBJ2-3; the D gene is possibly TRBD2 (5 bases). The germline CDR1 and CDR2 sequences are SGDLS and YYNGEE. Trimming took 0 bases from V and 6 from J, leaving 8 bases between them. The CDR3 has 13 residues. DNA of the CDR3: TGTGCCAGCAGCGTAGGATCGGGGGATACGCAGTATTTT. This translates into CASSVGSGDTQYF. Together with reference TRBV9 and TRBJ2-3, the CDR3 gives the full variable domain: DSGVTQTPKHLITATGQRVTLRCSPRSGDLSVYWYQQSLDQGLQFLIQYYNGEERAKGNILERFSAQQFPDLHSELNLSSLELGDSALYFCASSVGSGDTQYFGPGTRLTVL.

This clone was detected once. The chain combines TRBV5-6 with TRBJ2-5; D may be TRBD2 (6 bases). V lost 7 bases, J lost 2 bases, and 24 bases lay in between. The CDR3 is 17 amino acids. Germline CDR1 SGHDT, CDR2 YYEEEE. CDR3 coding DNA: TGTGCCAGCTCAGCTTCGATGGGACTTCTCTCACAAGAGACCCAGTACTTC. Protein product: CASSASMGLLSQETQYF.

The rearrangement joins TRBV4-1 to TRBJ2-7, with 11 bases matching TRBD2. Germline loops: CDR1 MGHRA, CDR2 YSYEKL. The CDR3 is 15 residues long. The J segment lost 4 bases and the V segment lost 1 base, leaving 3 bases of the junction unmatched. The CDR3 is CASSQGGTSGYEQYF. The CDR3 DNA reads TGCGCCAGCAGCCAAGGGGGGACTAGCGGTTACGAGCAGTACTTC.

V is TRBV30 and J is TRBJ2-7; the match to TRBD2 covers 15 bases. Germline CDR1 reads GTSNPN; CDR2 reads SVGIG (reference sequence). The CDR3 consists of 15 residues. The V segment lost 3 bases and the J segment 4 bases; nucleotides outside the gene matches: 4. The CDR3 loop is CAWSYGTSGGYEQYF. The CDR3, as DNA: TGTGCCTGGAGCTACGGGACTAGCGGGGGGTACGAGCAGTACTTC.

The chain joins TRBV5-1 to TRBJ2-7; 8 positions match TRBD1. This CDR3 has 15 amino acids. Looked up from germline, CDR1 is SGHRS and CDR2 is YFSETQ. J was trimmed by 5 bases and V by 4 bases; bases with no gene match: 11. The CDR3 DNA follows: TGCGCCAGCAGCCGGACGGACAGGGAGTCCGACGAGCAGTACTTC. Encoded protein: CASSRTDRESDEQYF.

The rearrangement links TRBV6-6 to TRBJ2-1, with 9 bases lining up with TRBD2. Trimming cost V 0 bases and J 4 bases; bases outside gene matches: 4. Germline loops: CDR1 MNHNY, CDR2 SVGAGI (reference sequence). The CDR3 totals 16 residues. This CDR3 is CASSYSSAGGYNEQFF. The CDR3 nucleotides read TGTGCCAGCAGTTACTCGAGTGCGGGGGGGTACAATGAGCAGTTCTTC.

The chain combines TRBV7-9 with TRBJ1-2, with 8 bases aligning to TRBD1. After removal of 0 bases from V and 3 bases from J, the junction contained 3 bases not matched to a gene. Germline CDR1 and CDR2: SEHNR and FQNEAQ (reference sequence). CDR3 length: 15 amino acids. In nucleotides, the CDR3 is TGTGCCAGCAGCTTAGCGGCAGGGGGCGACTATGGCTACACCTTC. Translation gives CASSLAAGGDYGYTF.

The chain couples TRBV27 to TRBJ2-1; D possibly corresponds to TRBD2 (5 bases). The CDR3 is made up of 16 amino acids. Germline assignment: CDR1 MNHEY and CDR2 SMNVEV (reference sequence). Deletions cut 4 bases from V and 7 bases from J, with 20 bases between. CDR3 bases: TGTGCCAGCAGTTCTGGGCGGCCGGGAATTGGGAATGAGCAGTTCTTC. As protein: CASSSGRPGIGNEQFF.

The rearrangement links TRBV14 to TRBJ1-5; D gene uncertain. The germline V and J ends were trimmed by 2 bases and 5 bases, with 10 bases remaining between them. The CDR3 is 14 amino acids. Germline CDR1 SGHDN, CDR2 FVKESK. The CDR3 is CASSQTPRDQPQHF. Written as DNA, the CDR3 is TGTGCCAGCAGCCAAACCCCCCGGGATCAGCCCCAGCATTTT. Full variable domain (outside the CDR3, taken from reference TRBV14 and TRBJ1-5): EAGVTQFPSHSVIEKGQTVTLRCDPISGHDNLYWYRRVMGKEIKFLLHFVKESKQDESGMPNNRFLAERTGGTYSTLKVQPAELEDSGVYFCASSQTPRDQPQHFGDGTRLSIL.

The chain joins TRBV19 to TRBJ1-1, with a possible D match to TRBD1 (5 bases). Between the trimmed V and J ends, which lost 9 bases and 0 bases, there was a span of 11 bases. In germline, CDR1 is LNHDA, CDR2 SQIVND (reference sequence). CDR3 length equals 13 residues. The CDR3 DNA reads as TGTGCCAGCGGGCGGGGCATGAACACTGAAGCTTTCTTT. It codes for CASGRGMNTEAFF.

This clone was recorded once. J is TRBJ2-3 and V is TRBV6-5; no clear D. The length of the CDR3 is 12 residues. Trimming took off 7 bases at V and 1 base at J, with 6 bases between the two ends. From germline, CDR1 is MNHEY and CDR2 SVGAGI. CDR3 sequence reads: CASNSGTDTQYF. In nucleotides, the CDR3 is TGTGCCAGCAATTCAGGCACAGATACGCAGTATTTT.

V gene TRBV7-9 combines with J gene TRBJ1-1; the D gene is possibly TRBD1 (5 bases). V dropped 3 bases and J dropped 4 bases, with 6 bases sitting between them. Germline CDR1 is SEHNR and CDR2 is FQNEAQ (reference sequence). The CDR3 loop spans 12 amino acids. The CDR3 reads CASSFDSTEAFF. DNA of the CDR3: TGTGCCAGCAGCTTCGACAGCACTGAAGCTTTCTTT.

This clone was counted only a few times. DNA for the CDR3: TGTGCCTGGAGCGCAGACAGGGGGAACTATGGCTACACCTTC. Translating it yields CAWSADRGNYGYTF. The V gene is TRBV30, the J gene TRBJ1-2, with 9 bases fitting TRBD1. V dropped 3 bases and J dropped 2; count of bases not matched to a gene: 4. This CDR3 is 14 amino acids long. Germline CDR1 GTSNPN, CDR2 SVGIG (reference sequence).

V is TRBV4-1 and J is TRBJ2-1; D perhaps matches TRBD2 (7 bases). CDR1 and CDR2 from the germline V gene are MGHRA and YSYEKL. The V end was cut by 4 bases, the J end by 7 bases, with 23 bases between. The CDR3 covers 17 residues. Here the CDR3 reads CASSRSSSGDIKNEQFF. Here the CDR3 DNA reads TGCGCCAGCAGCCGATCCTCGAGCGGGGACATTAAAAATGAGCAGTTCTTC.

This chain joins TRBV7-9 and TRBJ1-5, with D unresolved. Trimming pared 5 bases from V and 4 bases from J, leaving 15 bases between. The CDR3 has 15 amino acids. The germline CDR1 and CDR2 sequences are SEHNR and FQNEAQ (reference sequence). The CDR3 coding sequence is TGTGCCAGCAGCCCCGGTTTGGAGCTAAATCAGCCCCAGCATTTT. It specifies CASSPGLELNQPQHF. The full variable domain, in which reference TRBV7-9 and TRBJ1-5 provide the parts outside the CDR3, is DTGVSQNPRHKITKRGQNVTFRCDPISEHNRLYWYRQTLGQGPEFLTYFQNEAQLEKSRLLSDRFSAERPKGSFSTLEIQRTEQGDSAMYLCASSPGLELNQPQHFGDGTRLSIL.

This clone was counted a few times. The genes are TRBV27 and TRBJ2-7, with 9 bases lining up with TRBD1. Germline-derived CDR1 and CDR2 are MNHEY and SMNVEV (reference sequence). The ends lost 5 bases at V and 5 bases at J; junction bases unmatched: 4. The CDR3 has 13 amino acids. CDR3 loop: CASSPGTGNEQYF. DNA of the CDR3: TGTGCCAGCAGTCCAGGGACAGGGAACGAGCAGTACTTC.

This chain uses TRBV7-8 with TRBJ2-3; a weak D match, TRBD2 (5 bases). The CDR3 runs 14 residues. The germline CDR1 and CDR2 sequences are SGHVS and FQNEAQ. The V end was cut by 1 base, the J end by 0 bases, with 5 bases between. CDR3 bases: TGTGCCAGCAGCTTAGGGACTAGCACAGATACGCAGTATTTT. Its protein product is CASSLGTSTDTQYF.

V gene TRBV5-1 combines with J gene TRBJ2-1, with 7 bases fitting TRBD1. Trimming removed 4 bases from V and 7 bases from J; junction bases left unmatched: 2. CDR1 is SGHRS and CDR2 is YFSETQ in the germline V gene. The CDR3 spans 12 residues. The DNA for the CDR3 is TGCGCCAGCAGCCCGACAGGGAATGAGCAGTTCTTC. Translation: CASSPTGNEQFF.

V and J are TRBV7-2 and TRBJ2-5; TRBD2 matches at 8 bases. V was clipped by 4 bases and J by 2 bases; unmatched bases: 6. The CDR3 runs 15 residues. Germline CDR1 SGHTA, CDR2 FQGNSA. CDR3 loop: CASSSGGEWQETQYF. For the CDR3, the DNA is TGTGCCAGCAGCTCCGGGGGGGAATGGCAAGAGACCCAGTACTTC.

The count of this clone is one. V and J are TRBV19 and TRBJ1-2, with 10 bases that match TRBD1. The CDR3 spans 15 residues. Looked up from germline, CDR1 is LNHDA and CDR2 is SQIVND (reference sequence). With 5 bases clipped from V and 2 bases from J, the junction kept 5 bases outside the gene matches. This CDR3 is CASSFGQGVNYGYTF. The CDR3 DNA reads TGTGCCAGTAGTTTCGGACAGGGGGTAAACTATGGCTACACCTTC.